Shown below are 15 T cell receptor beta chains from a single sample sequenced in a study of regulatory T cells in long-lasting Graves disease. Described time point: persistent/refractory GD, antithyroid drugs over 5 years with positive TRAb. TCR sequences were obtained from RNA taken from PBMCs. iRepertoire HTBI primers and Arm-PCR of CDR3 regions built TCR beta libraries. TCRdb reprocessed the multiplex PCR reads with MiXCR, giving one entry per CDR3 protein. The table lists hundreds of thousands of distinct CDR3 sequences, roughly a fifth of them singletons. Sequenced here: peripheral blood mononuclear cells (PBMCs), sampled when the disease was refractory, from a patient treated with antithyroid drugs. These receptors came from a female donor with Graves disease.

This clonotype was observed a few times. This chain connects TRBV29-1 to TRBJ2-5; the D gene could be TRBD1 or TRBD2 (5 bases each). The germline gives CDR1 SQVTM, CDR2 ANQGSEA. Trimming left V 7 bases short and J 3 bases short, with 12 bases between. This CDR3 has 12 amino acids. For the CDR3, the DNA is TGCAGCGCACCCGGGGCCAAAGAGACCCAGTACTTC. Protein product: CSAPGAKETQYF.

The sample holds many counts of this clonotype. The chain has TRBV29-1 and TRBJ2-5; D gene unclear. This CDR3 is 11 amino acids long. The V gene lost 5 bases and the J gene lost 5 bases, with 9 bases spanning the gap. Germline CDR1 SQVTM, CDR2 ANQGSEA. The CDR3 DNA reads TGCAGCGTTTCAAGTCCGGAGACCCAGTACTTC. Translation: CSVSSPETQYF.

This clonotype appeared once. This is likely a read error, given that the CDR3 carries no conserved phenylalanine or tryptophan at its end. The V gene is TRBV10-3, the J gene TRBJ2-7; D uncertain. CDR3 size: 11 residues. V was pared by 0 bases and J by 6 bases, with 3 bases between. Germline V lookup: CDR1 ENHRY, CDR2 SYGVKD. CDR3 sequence reads: CAISESREQYL. The CDR3 DNA reads TGTGCCATCAGTGAGTCGCGCGAGCAGTACCTC.

This clonotype was seen many times. The J gene is TRBJ1-5, the V gene TRBV19, with D tentatively TRBD1 (5 bases). The V and J ends lost 7 bases and 6 bases respectively, with 22 bases between them. Germline assignment: CDR1 LNHDA and CDR2 SQIVND (reference sequence). The length of the CDR3 is 16 residues. The CDR3 here is CASIDSGGREGQPQHF. In DNA form, the CDR3 reads TGTGCCAGTATAGATTCCGGGGGAAGGGAGGGTCAGCCCCAGCATTTT.

This clonotype was recorded only once. The chain couples TRBV29-1 to TRBJ2-1, with 11 positions matching TRBD2. Trimming at V came to 4 bases and at J to 1 base, leaving 9 bases not matched to a gene. This CDR3 has 17 residues. Per germline, CDR1 SQVTM and CDR2 ANQGSEA. The CDR3 bases are TGCAGCGTTGGGGGACTAGCGGACCACGGGTCCTACAATGAGCAGTTCTTC. It encodes CSVGGLADHGSYNEQFF.

Ten or more counts support this clonotype. The rearrangement links TRBV28 to TRBJ1-2; D is ambiguous. The CDR3 is 13 residues long. Trimming took 3 bases from V and 4 from J, leaving 9 bases between them. Looked up from germline, CDR1 is MDHEN and CDR2 is SYDVKM. The CDR3 protein is CASSFITIYGYTF. CDR3 DNA: TGTGCCAGCAGTTTTATAACCATCTATGGCTACACCTTC.

This clonotype was counted many times. The chain recombines TRBV12-3 or TRBV12-4 with TRBJ1-1; 8 bases map to TRBD1. With V trimmed by 6 bases and J by 1 base, 10 bases remained unmatched. The CDR3 contains 16 residues. As DNA, the CDR3 is TGTGCCAGCAGCCTTACGTTCGGGACAGGGAACACTGAAGCTTTCTTT. It yields the protein CASSLTFGTGNTEAFF.

Comments on this clonotype: With a much larger clone just one base away, this may be a read error. As the CDR3 is not closed by the conserved phenylalanine or tryptophan, this likely results from a read error. V and J are TRBV28 and TRBJ1-6; tentative D call: TRBD1 (6 bases). This CDR3 is 15 amino acids long. V was cut by 7 bases and J by 7 bases, with 17 bases left in between. Germline values: CDR1 MDHEN, CDR2 SYDVKM. CDR3 nucleotides: TGTGCCAGCACAACAACAGGGATGGGCAATTCACCCCTCCACCTT. Protein sequence: CASTTTGMGNSPLHL.

This clonotype was found many times. This rearrangement joins TRBV12-3 or TRBV12-4 to TRBJ2-7; no firm D call. This CDR3 region has 12 residues. The V end lost 6 bases, the J end lost 1 base, and 7 bases lay between the germline ends. The CDR3 sequence is CASRAESYEQYF. CDR3 DNA sequence: TGTGCCAGCAGGGCAGAATCCTACGAGCAGTACTTC.

This chain joins TRBV20-1 and TRBJ1-1, with D possibly being TRBD1 (5 bases). CDR3 size: 13 residues. The germline gives CDR1 DFQATT, CDR2 SNEGSKA (reference sequence). V lost 3 bases and J 2 bases, leaving 10 bases between the germline ends. The CDR3, as DNA: TGCAGTGCTAGCGGCTGGGGCAACACTGAAGCTTTCTTT. As protein: CSASGWGNTEAFF.

This clonotype was seen a handful of times. The CDR3 region is CASSSRPWGAGYGYTF. The CDR3 bases are TGTGCCAGCAGCTCCAGGCCCTGGGGGGCAGGTTATGGCTACACCTTC. The J gene is TRBJ1-2, the V gene TRBV7-2, with D perhaps TRBD1 (6 bases). CDR1 is SGHTA, CDR2 FQGNSA, per germline. Trimming shortened V by 4 bases and J by 5 bases, and 20 bases separated the two germline ends. The CDR3 spans 16 residues.

A few counts support this clonotype. The chain recombines TRBV5-5 with TRBJ1-2, with D uncertain. Germline-derived CDR1 and CDR2 are SGHKS and YYEKEE (reference sequence). Between the trimmed V and J ends, which lost 0 bases and 5 bases, there was a span of 14 bases. The CDR3 contains 15 residues. In DNA, the CDR3 is TGTGCCAGCAGCTTGGAGGCGGGTGTCGTTTATGGCTACACCTTC. This sequence encodes CASSLEAGVVYGYTF.

V usage is TRBV6-5 and J usage is TRBJ2-3, with D uncertain. In germline, CDR1 is MNHEY, CDR2 SVGAGI. V lost 1 base, J lost 1 base, and 12 bases lay in between. The CDR3 spans 16 residues. The CDR3 loop reads CASSYYHPQGTDTQYF. The CDR3, as DNA: TGTGCCAGCAGTTACTATCACCCCCAGGGCACAGATACGCAGTATTTT.

This clonotype occurred a few times. V usage is TRBV19 and J usage is TRBJ1-1; no reliable D call. Germline V CDR1 and CDR2: LNHDA, SQIVND (reference sequence). The CDR3 length is 11 residues. V was clipped by 6 bases and J by 5 bases, with 7 bases between them. CDR3 bases: TGTGCCAGTAGGACGCCAACTGAAGCTTTCTTT. Translated, it gives CASRTPTEAFF.

The rearrangement links TRBV28 to TRBJ1-2, with 10 bases matching TRBD1. This CDR3 is 16 amino acids long. CDR1 and CDR2 from the germline V gene are MDHEN and SYDVKM. The V gene end was trimmed by 5 bases and the J gene end by 8 bases; junction bases not matched to a gene: 14. Here the CDR3 reads CASSLHSVGQGVGYTF. The CDR3 DNA follows: TGTGCCAGCAGTCTCCACTCGGTCGGACAGGGGGTGGGCTACACCTTC.